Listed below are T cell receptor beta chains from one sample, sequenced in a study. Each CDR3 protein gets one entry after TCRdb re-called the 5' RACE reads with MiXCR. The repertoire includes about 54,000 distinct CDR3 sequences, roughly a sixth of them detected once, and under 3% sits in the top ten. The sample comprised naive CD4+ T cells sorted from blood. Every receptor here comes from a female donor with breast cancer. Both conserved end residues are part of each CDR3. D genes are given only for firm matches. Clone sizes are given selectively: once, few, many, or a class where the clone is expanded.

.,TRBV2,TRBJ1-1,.,CASKMTDTNTEAFF,TGTGCCAGCAAGATGACAGATACTAACACTGAAGCTTTCTTT
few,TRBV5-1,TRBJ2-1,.,CASSLAGAINEQFF,TGCGCCAGCAGCCTGGCCGGGGCGATCAATGAGCAGTTCTTC
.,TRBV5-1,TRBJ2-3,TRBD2,CASSLTSGSGTDTQYF,TGCGCCAGCAGCCTTACTAGCGGGAGTGGCACAGATACGCAGTATTTT
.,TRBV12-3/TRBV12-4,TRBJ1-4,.,CASTQESEKLFF,TGTGCCAGCACGCAGGAGTCTGAAAAACTGTTTTTT
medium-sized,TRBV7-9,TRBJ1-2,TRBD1,CASSKSAGTGINYGYTF,TGTGCCAGCAGCAAGTCCGCCGGGACAGGGATAAACTATGGCTACACCTTC
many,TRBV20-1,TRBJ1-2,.,CSAITNWEYYGYTF,TGCAGTGCTATCACCAACTGGGAGTACTATGGCTACACCTTC
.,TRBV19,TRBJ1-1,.,CASSRYRNTEAFF,TGTGCCAGTAGTCGGTACAGGAACACTGAAGCTTTCTTT
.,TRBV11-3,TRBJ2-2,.,CASRLSGELFF,TGTGCCAGCAGATTAAGCGGGGAGCTGTTTTTT
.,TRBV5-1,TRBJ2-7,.,CASSKEFGVGEQYF,TGCGCCAGCAGTAAGGAGTTTGGGGTAGGGGAGCAGTACTTC
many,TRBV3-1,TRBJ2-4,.,CASRGSRKNIQYF,TGTGCCAGCAGGGGGTCTCGCAAAAACATTCAGTACTTC
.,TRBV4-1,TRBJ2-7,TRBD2,CASSQVLAGFYEQYF,TGCGCCAGCAGCCAAGTACTAGCGGGCTTCTACGAGCAGTACTTC
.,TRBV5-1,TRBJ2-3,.,CASSSQGGISPTDTQYF,TGCGCCAGCAGCTCCCAGGGCGGGATTTCGCCCACAGATACGCAGTATTTT
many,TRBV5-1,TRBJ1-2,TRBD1,CASRLDRGANYGYTF,TGCGCCAGCAGATTGGACAGGGGAGCTAACTATGGCTACACCTTC
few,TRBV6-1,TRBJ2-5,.,CASSRLVQETQYF,TGTGCCAGCAGTAGACTAGTACAAGAGACCCAGTACTTC
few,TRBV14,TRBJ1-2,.,CASSQDYNYGYTF,TGTGCCAGCAGCCAAGATTATAACTATGGCTACACCTTC
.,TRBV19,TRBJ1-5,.,CASSPRNQPQHF,TGTGCCAGTAGTCCCCGCAATCAGCCCCAGCATTTT
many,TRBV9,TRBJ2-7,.,CASSKDGASYEQYF,TGTGCCAGCAGCAAAGATGGAGCCTCCTACGAGCAGTACTTC
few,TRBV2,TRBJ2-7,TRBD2,CASRLERDSYEQYF,TGTGCCAGCAGACTCGAGCGGGACTCCTACGAGCAGTACTTC
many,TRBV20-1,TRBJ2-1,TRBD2,CSARGVAGAYNEQFF,TGCAGTGCTAGAGGGGTAGCGGGAGCCTACAATGAGCAGTTCTTC
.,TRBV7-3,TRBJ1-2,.,CASSPGQSNYGYTF,TGTGCCAGCAGCCCAGGACAATCCAACTATGGCTACACCTTC
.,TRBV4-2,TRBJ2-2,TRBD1,CASSPAGGYVGELFF,TGTGCCAGCAGCCCGGCAGGGGGCTATGTCGGGGAGCTGTTTTTT
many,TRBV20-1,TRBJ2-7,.,CSARDGTKERQYF,TGCAGTGCTAGAGATGGGACCAAAGAAAGGCAGTACTTC
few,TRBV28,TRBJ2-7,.,CASSPASTYEQYF,TGTGCCAGCAGCCCGGCTTCCACTTACGAGCAGTACTTC
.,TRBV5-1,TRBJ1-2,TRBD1,CASSLQVPQGGGYTF,TGCGCCAGCAGCCTGCAGGTCCCACAGGGGGGCGGCTACACCTTC
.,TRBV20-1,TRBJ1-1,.,CSAPRDGGTEAFF,TGCAGTGCCCCCCGGGACGGTGGAACTGAAGCTTTCTTT
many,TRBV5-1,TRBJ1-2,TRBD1,CASSSGTGGGGYTF,TGCGCCAGCAGCTCCGGGACAGGGGGCGGCGGCTACACCTTC
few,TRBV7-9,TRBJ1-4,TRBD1,CASSLAGGNEKLFF,TGTGCCAGCAGCTTGGCAGGGGGAAATGAAAAACTGTTTTTT
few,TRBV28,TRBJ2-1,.,CASSLWVNEQFF,TGTGCCAGCAGTTTATGGGTAAATGAGCAGTTCTTC
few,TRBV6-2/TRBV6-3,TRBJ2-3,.,CASSYLSRATDTQYF,TGTGCCAGCAGTTACTTGTCCAGGGCCACAGATACGCAGTATTTT
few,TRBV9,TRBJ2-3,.,CASSVGPGTDTQYF,TGTGCCAGCAGCGTAGGTCCCGGGACAGATACGCAGTATTTT
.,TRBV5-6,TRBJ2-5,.,CASKGKVGETQYF,TGTGCCAGCAAAGGGAAGGTAGGAGAGACCCAGTACTTC
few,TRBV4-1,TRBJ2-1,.,CASSRVRGDNEQFF,TGCGCCAGCAGCCGAGTCAGGGGGGACAATGAGCAGTTCTTC
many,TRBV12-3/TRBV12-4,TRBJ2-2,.,CASSFQGPGELFF,TGTGCCAGCAGTTTCCAGGGGCCCGGGGAGCTGTTTTTT
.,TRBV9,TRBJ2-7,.,CASGKDGGLATSYEQYF,TGTGCCAGCGGGAAAGATGGGGGGCTAGCGACGTCCTACGAGCAGTACTTC
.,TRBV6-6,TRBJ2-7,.,CASSPGGELYEQYF,TGTGCCAGCAGCCCAGGGGGGGAACTCTACGAGCAGTACTTC
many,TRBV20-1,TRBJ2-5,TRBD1,CSAEKGQGGETQYF,TGCAGTGCGGAGAAGGGACAGGGCGGAGAGACCCAGTACTTC
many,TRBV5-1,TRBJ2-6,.,CASSLVFIRDSNVLTF,TGCGCCAGCAGCTTGGTGTTCATCAGGGATTCCAACGTCCTGACTTTC
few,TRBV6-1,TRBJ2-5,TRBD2,CASSGGLAETQYF,TGTGCCAGCAGTGGGGGACTAGCAGAGACCCAGTACTTC
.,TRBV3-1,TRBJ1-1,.,CASSQDRTEAFF,TGTGCCAGCAGCCAAGATCGGACTGAAGCTTTCTTT
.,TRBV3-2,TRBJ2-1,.,CASSHEYPGPLRREQFF,TGTGCCAGCAGCCACGAATATCCGGGACCCCTCCGCCGGGAGCAGTTCTTC
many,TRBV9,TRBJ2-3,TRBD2,CASSVAGGDTQYF,TGTGCCAGCAGCGTAGCGGGAGGAGATACGCAGTATTTT
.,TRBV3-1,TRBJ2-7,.,CASSQLGTLQYF,TGTGCCAGCAGTCAACTTGGGACTTTGCAGTACTTC
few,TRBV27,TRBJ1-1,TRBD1,CASSFTDGTGEAFF,TGTGCCAGCAGTTTTACCGACGGGACAGGGGAAGCTTTCTTT
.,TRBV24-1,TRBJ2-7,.,CATTVETETQPHEQYF,TGTGCCACCACAGTGGAGACAGAAACACAACCCCACGAGCAGTACTTC